The clone carrying this TCR beta chain occurred once. Its target is unknown. The CDR3 covers 14 residues. Germline CDR1 is SGHNT and CDR2 is YENEEA. V was shortened by 5 bases and J by 1 base, with 11 bases between the two germline ends. The data are from a study of vaccination effects on CD4 cells after COVID-19. Study-level findings and limits: Convalescent patients were scarce in the study, and it lacked early post-infection timepoints.

Data came from immunoSEQ multiplex PCR; TCRdb stores just in-frame clones and leaves some out. The sample holds tens of thousands of clones; about three quarters are singletons and the top ten take 27%. ViraFEST assay sequencing came after antigen-specific CD4+ T cells were expanded with viral peptide pools. Having been cultured for about ten days, the cells underwent CD4+ T cell isolation. According to the study, vaccine recipients showed no prior SARS-CoV-2 infection and negative nucleocapsid antibodies. The genes are TRBV11-3 and TRBJ1-1; D might be TRBD1 (6 bases). The TCR originated in a human donor who received a COVID-19 vaccine. This specimen was CD4+ T cells from PBMCs cultured with HCoV-OC43 spike peptides, taken before COVID-19 vaccination. Subset in this sample: HCoV-OC43 spike overlapping peptide pool stimulation. The CDR3 DNA sequence: TGTGCCAGCAGCCCGGACAGCTCGAACACTGAAGCTTTCTTT. Its translation: CASSPDSSNTEAFF.